Listed below are T cell receptor beta chains from one sample, sequenced in a study of CD8+ T cells in alopecia areata. The repertoire was sequenced with immunoSEQ multiplex PCR; TCRdb's copy has only in-frame clones and lacks some. The sample has over 150,000 clones; around 60% are singletons. This material consisted of CD4+ T cells sorted from blood, taken at week 24, from a patient treated with tofacitinib. Source of these receptors: a human donor with alopecia areata. Each CDR3 is given with its conserved first and last residue. Each record gives: V gene, J gene, clone size, CDR3 length, D gene, CDR3 DNA, CDR3 protein. The D gene is left open where the match is weak. Clone sizes are given selectively: once, few, many, or a class where the clone is expanded.

v_gene: TRBV30
j_gene: TRBJ2-2
abundance: .
len: 13
d_gene: .
CDR3nt: TGTGCCTGGAGTGTTAGTGGGACCGGGGAGCTGTTTTTT
CDR3aa: CAWSVSGTGELFF

v_gene: TRBV30
j_gene: TRBJ1-5
abundance: .
len: 13
d_gene: .
CDR3nt: TGTGCCTGGAGTGTAGAGAGCAATCAGCCCCAGCATTTT
CDR3aa: CAWSVESNQPQHF

v_gene: TRBV10-3
j_gene: TRBJ1-5
abundance: .
len: 14
d_gene: .
CDR3nt: TGTGCCATCAGTGTTGCGGGCGGCAATCAGCCCCAGCATTTT
CDR3aa: CAISVAGGNQPQHF

v_gene: TRBV15
j_gene: TRBJ1-6
abundance: .
len: 15
d_gene: TRBD1
CDR3nt: TGTGCCACCAGCAGAGTGGCAGGGGGGAATTCACCCCTCCACTTT
CDR3aa: CATSRVAGGNSPLHF

v_gene: TRBV6-6
j_gene: TRBJ2-2
abundance: .
len: 12
d_gene: .
CDR3nt: TGTGCCAGCAGTTACTCTGAGGGGGAGCTGTTTTTT
CDR3aa: CASSYSEGELFF

v_gene: TRBV27
j_gene: TRBJ1-3
abundance: .
len: 14
d_gene: .
CDR3nt: TGTGCCAGCGCCCCCCGGAGGACTGGAAACACCATATATTTT
CDR3aa: CASAPRRTGNTIYF

v_gene: TRBV6-4
j_gene: TRBJ2-3
abundance: few
len: 13
d_gene: .
CDR3nt: TGTGCCAGCAGCGGTTTGGAGGGAGATACGCAGTATTTT
CDR3aa: CASSGLEGDTQYF

v_gene: TRBV28
j_gene: TRBJ2-7
abundance: few
len: 11
d_gene: .
CDR3nt: TGTGCCAGCAGCCCCGCCTACGAGCAGTACTTC
CDR3aa: CASSPAYEQYF

v_gene: TRBV29-1
j_gene: TRBJ1-5
abundance: few
len: 13
d_gene: TRBD1
CDR3nt: TGCAGCGTGACAGGGGGCGACAATCAGCCCCAGCATTTT
CDR3aa: CSVTGGDNQPQHF

v_gene: TRBV5-1
j_gene: TRBJ1-3
abundance: .
len: 15
d_gene: TRBD1
CDR3nt: TGCGCCAGCAGCGTAACAGGGGGAAATGGAAACACCATATATTTT
CDR3aa: CASSVTGGNGNTIYF

v_gene: TRBV18
j_gene: TRBJ2-7
abundance: .
len: 12
d_gene: .
CDR3nt: TGTGCCAGCTCACCGGGGGGGCACGAGCAGTACTTC
CDR3aa: CASSPGGHEQYF

v_gene: TRBV5-1
j_gene: TRBJ1-6
abundance: few
len: 14
d_gene: .
CDR3nt: TGCGCCAGCAGCTTGGATGGGACCCCTTCACCCCTCCACTTT
CDR3aa: CASSLDGTPSPLHF

v_gene: TRBV2
j_gene: TRBJ2-5
abundance: .
len: 13
d_gene: .
CDR3nt: TGTGCCAGCAGAACGGGAGTCCAAGAGACCCAGTACTTC
CDR3aa: CASRTGVQETQYF

v_gene: TRBV30
j_gene: TRBJ1-4
abundance: once
len: 14
d_gene: .
CDR3nt: TGTGCCTGGAGTGTACAACAGGCGAATGAAAAACTGTTTTTT
CDR3aa: CAWSVQQANEKLFF

v_gene: TRBV7-3
j_gene: TRBJ1-2
abundance: few
len: 13
d_gene: TRBD1
CDR3nt: TGTGCCAGCAGTAAGGGACAGGCCTATGGCTACACCTTC
CDR3aa: CASSKGQAYGYTF

v_gene: TRBV29-1
j_gene: TRBJ2-3
abundance: .
len: 13
d_gene: .
CDR3nt: TGCAGCGTTGAAGGCAGGGTGAGAGATACGCAGTATTTT
CDR3aa: CSVEGRVRDTQYF

v_gene: TRBV18
j_gene: TRBJ1-1
abundance: .
len: 15
d_gene: TRBD1
CDR3nt: TGTGCCAGCTCACCACTGACAGGGTCTACCACTGAAGCTTTCTTT
CDR3aa: CASSPLTGSTTEAFF

v_gene: TRBV30
j_gene: TRBJ1-1
abundance: .
len: 14
d_gene: .
CDR3nt: TGTGCCTGGAGTGTTAGGGACATGAACACTGAAGCTTTCTTT
CDR3aa: CAWSVRDMNTEAFF

v_gene: TRBV30
j_gene: TRBJ1-5
abundance: .
len: 12
d_gene: .
CDR3nt: TGTGCCTGGAGTGGAACTCATCAGCCCCAGCATTTT
CDR3aa: CAWSGTHQPQHF

v_gene: TRBV30
j_gene: TRBJ1-5
abundance: .
len: 13
d_gene: .
CDR3nt: TGTGCCTCTTCTTCCATGGGCAATCAGCCCCAGCATTTT
CDR3aa: CASSSMGNQPQHF

v_gene: TRBV21-1
j_gene: TRBJ1-2
abundance: many
len: 14
d_gene: .
CDR3nt: TGTGCCAGCAGCAAGAAGACAGTGGGCTATGGCTACACCTTC
CDR3aa: CASSKKTVGYGYTF

v_gene: TRBV10-3
j_gene: TRBJ2-3
abundance: .
len: 15
d_gene: TRBD2
CDR3nt: TGTGCCATCAGAGAGAGCGGGGGGATCACAGATACGCAGTATTTT
CDR3aa: CAIRESGGITDTQYF

v_gene: TRBV4-1
j_gene: TRBJ2-1
abundance: once
len: 15
d_gene: TRBD2
CDR3nt: TGCGCCAGCAGCAGGACTAGCGGGGGGTACAATGAGCAGTTCTTC
CDR3aa: CASSRTSGGYNEQFF

v_gene: TRBV9
j_gene: TRBJ2-5
abundance: few
len: 16
d_gene: .
CDR3nt: TGTGCCAGCAGCAGCCTTGGAGGGACAGTACAAGAGACCCAGTACTTC
CDR3aa: CASSSLGGTVQETQYF

v_gene: TRBV25-1
j_gene: TRBJ2-1
abundance: .
len: 13
d_gene: .
CDR3nt: TGTGCCAGCAGTGAATCAGGGTTCACTGAGCAGTTCTTC
CDR3aa: CASSESGFTEQFF

v_gene: TRBV5-1
j_gene: TRBJ1-2
abundance: few
len: 12
d_gene: .
CDR3nt: TGCGCCAGCAGCGCCTGGATGGATGGCTACACCTTC
CDR3aa: CASSAWMDGYTF

v_gene: TRBV2
j_gene: TRBJ2-4
abundance: few
len: 18
d_gene: .
CDR3nt: TGTGCCAGCAGTGATTCCTGGTGGCAGACCATAGCCAAAAACATTCAGTACTTC
CDR3aa: CASSDSWWQTIAKNIQYF

v_gene: TRBV29-1
j_gene: TRBJ2-3
abundance: few
len: 12
d_gene: .
CDR3nt: TGCAGCGGTGGGGCTTTAGCAGATACGCAGTATTTT
CDR3aa: CSGGALADTQYF